A selection of T cell receptor beta chains follows, all from one sample in a study of blood T cell repertoires in COVID-19. Profiling relied on immunoSEQ multiplex PCR, and the TCRdb table lists in-frame clones only, not all of them. The sample shows under 250,000 clones, approximately 92% of them seen only once. Source material: PBMCs or T cells enriched from blood (not recorded which). The origin of the receptors is a woman in her late teens or twenties in a cohort exposed to, infected with or recovered from COVID-19 (not recorded which). Each CDR3 is given with its conserved first and last residue. Fields, in order: D gene, J gene, clone size, V gene, CDR3 length, CDR3 DNA, CDR3 protein. A D gene is named only where the DNA matches it firmly. Some rows have no size entry. The others give once, few or many, or a class for an expanded clone.

TRBD1 | TRBJ1-6 | - | TRBV25-1 | 13 | TGTGCCAGCAAAGGACAGGGTAATTCACCCCTCCACTTT | CASKGQGNSPLHF
- | TRBJ1-6 | - | TRBV6-5 | 14 | TGTGCCAGCAGTTCCCGGGACACGGGGTCACCCCTCCACTTT | CASSSRDTGSPLHF
- | TRBJ1-2 | - | TRBV19 | 13 | TGTGCCAGTAGTGACGGGAGCTACTATGGCTACACCTTC | CASSDGSYYGYTF
- | TRBJ2-3 | - | TRBV23-1 | 13 | TGCGCCAGCAGAAGTAGGCTTGGGGAGACGCAGTATTTT | CASRSRLGETQYF
TRBD1 | TRBJ1-4 | - | TRBV28 | 15 | TGTGCCAGCAGCCCCGGACAGGTGGCTAATGAAAAACTGTTTTTT | CASSPGQVANEKLFF
TRBD2 | TRBJ2-3 | - | TRBV7-9 | 16 | TGTGCCAGCAGCTTAGCGAAAGGACTAGACGCAGATACGCAGTATTTT | CASSLAKGLDADTQYF
TRBD2 | TRBJ2-1 | - | TRBV11-2 | 18 | TGTGCCAGCAGCTTGACGGGGACTAGCGGGAGGGCCTACAATGAGCAGTTCTTC | CASSLTGTSGRAYNEQFF
- | TRBJ1-2 | - | TRBV27 | 15 | TGTGCCAGCAGTTTGGATGGGGCGCGGATGTATGGCTACACCTTC | CASSLDGARMYGYTF
- | TRBJ2-7 | - | TRBV9 | 14 | TGTGCCAGCAGCGTAGGGCTTACAGGCTACGAGCAGTACTTC | CASSVGLTGYEQYF
TRBD1 | TRBJ2-1 | - | TRBV25-1 | 16 | TGTGCCAGCAGTGAAGTTGGCCAGGGGGCGTACAATGAGCAGTTCTTC | CASSEVGQGAYNEQFF
TRBD1 | TRBJ2-7 | - | TRBV3-1/TRBV3-2 | 15 | TGTGCCAGCAGCCAAGGAGGACAGGGAACCTACGAGCAGTACTTC | CASSQGGQGTYEQYF
TRBD1 | TRBJ1-2 | few | TRBV7-8 | 19 | TGTGCCAGCAGCCCCCGAAGATCCCGGGACAGGGCCTCTGGCTATGGCTACACCTTC | CASSPRRSRDRASGYGYTF
TRBD1 | TRBJ2-1 | once | TRBV15 | 19 | TGTGCCACCAGCAGAGTCAGGGGGCAGGGCCTAAGCTCCTACAATGAGCAGTTCTTC | CATSRVRGQGLSSYNEQFF
TRBD2 | TRBJ2-2 | - | TRBV6-5 | 15 | TGTGCCAGCAGGGGCTCGGGACTAAATACCGGGGAGCTGTTTTTT | CASRGSGLNTGELFF
TRBD2 | TRBJ2-7 | - | TRBV29-1 | 14 | TGCAGCGTTGGGGCTAGCGGGAGTTATTACGAGCAGTACTTC | CSVGASGSYYEQYF
- | TRBJ1-1 | once | TRBV6-4 | 13 | TGTGCCAGCAGTAGAGATCCTCGGGCTGAAGCTTTCTTT | CASSRDPRAEAFF
- | TRBJ2-1 | once | TRBV3-1/TRBV3-2 | 16 | TGTGCCAGCAGCCAAGTTGCGGGGATTAGGTACAATGAGCAGTTCTTC | CASSQVAGIRYNEQFF
TRBD2 | TRBJ2-1 | - | TRBV6-1 | 15 | TGTGCCAGCAGTGAAACGGCTAGCGGGAGGTCAGCGGCGTTCTTC | CASSETASGRSAAFF
- | TRBJ1-5 | few | TRBV7-9 | 13 | TGTGCCAGCAGCTTGGAGGGCATTCAGCCCCAGCATTTT | CASSLEGIQPQHF
- | TRBJ2-3 | - | TRBV13 | 12 | TGTGCCCGAAGCCCCCTAGTAGATACGCAGTATTTT | CARSPLVDTQYF
TRBD1 | TRBJ1-5 | - | TRBV28 | 16 | TGTGCCAGCATGTCGGACAGGTCTTCGAAGGGTCAGCCCCAGCATTTT | CASMSDRSSKGQPQHF
TRBD1 | TRBJ2-1 | - | TRBV5-1 | 15 | TGCGCCAGCAGCGTGGGACAGGAAGACGTAAATGAGCAGTTCTTC | CASSVGQEDVNEQFF
TRBD1 | TRBJ1-4 | - | TRBV28 | 15 | TGTGCCAGCAGTTTATGGGGACAGGGTACCGAAAAACTGTTTTTT | CASSLWGQGTEKLFF
- | TRBJ1-4 | - | TRBV28 | 13 | TGTGCCAGCAACGAGGGAACTAATGAAAAACTGTTTTTT | CASNEGTNEKLFF
TRBD1 | TRBJ2-5 | - | TRBV6-2/TRBV6-3 | 16 | TGTGCCAGCAGCTACTCGGACAGGGGTTTGGCAGAGACCCAGTACTTC | CASSYSDRGLAETQYF